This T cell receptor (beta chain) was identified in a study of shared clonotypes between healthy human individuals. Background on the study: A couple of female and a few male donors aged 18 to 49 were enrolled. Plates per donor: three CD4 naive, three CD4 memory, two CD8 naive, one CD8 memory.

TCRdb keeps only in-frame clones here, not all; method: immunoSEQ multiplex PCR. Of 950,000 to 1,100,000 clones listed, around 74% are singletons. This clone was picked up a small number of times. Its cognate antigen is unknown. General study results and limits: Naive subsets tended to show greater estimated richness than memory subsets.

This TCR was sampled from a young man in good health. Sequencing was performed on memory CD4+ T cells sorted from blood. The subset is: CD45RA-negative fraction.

CDR3 coding DNA: TGTGCCAGCAGCTTTTCACCCCAGAACACTGAAGCTTTCTTT. Translated, it gives CASSFSPQNTEAFF. The V gene is TRBV11-2, the J gene TRBJ1-1; D gene uncertain. Germline V CDR1 and CDR2: SGHAT, FQNNGV. V lost 3 bases and J 1 base, leaving 9 bases between the germline ends. CDR3 length equals 14 residues. Supplemented by reference TRBV11-2 and TRBJ1-1, the full variable domain reads EAGVAQSPRYKIIEKRQSVAFWCNPISGHATLYWYQQILGQGPKLLIQFQNNGVVDDSQLPKDRFSAERLKGVDSTLKIQPAKLEDSAVYLCASSFSPQNTEAFFGQGTRLTVV.